The sequence of this TCR beta chain was determined in a study of blood T cell repertoires in COVID-19. Study-wide background: Material from acute and convalescent COVID-19 was sourced from the United States, Italy and Spain. The cDNA or gDNA used as material had been derived from T cells, B-cell-depleted T cells, or PBMCs.

This clone occurred a few times. Cohorts were assigned according to the clinical history that participants reported. Recovered Cohort 3 donors showed two negative PCRs, clearance, or symptom resolution. TCRdb's copy holds only in-frame clones and misses some; the assay was immunoSEQ multiplex PCR. The table records approximately 170,000 clones, roughly 80% of them present only once. Source material: PBMCs or T cells enriched from blood (not recorded which). The TCR originated in a woman between 45 and 60 years old who had recovered from COVID-19.

The CDR3 sequence is CASSQGGGYYNEQFF. CDR3 nucleotides: TGCGCCAGCAGCCAAGGGGGGGGGTACTACAATGAGCAGTTCTTC. This sequence joins TRBV4-3 and TRBJ2-1; 7 bases are a match to TRBD2. V lost 1 base, J lost 3 bases, and 3 bases stayed unmatched. CDR1 is LGHNA and CDR2 is YSLEER in the germline V gene. The CDR3 consists of 15 residues.